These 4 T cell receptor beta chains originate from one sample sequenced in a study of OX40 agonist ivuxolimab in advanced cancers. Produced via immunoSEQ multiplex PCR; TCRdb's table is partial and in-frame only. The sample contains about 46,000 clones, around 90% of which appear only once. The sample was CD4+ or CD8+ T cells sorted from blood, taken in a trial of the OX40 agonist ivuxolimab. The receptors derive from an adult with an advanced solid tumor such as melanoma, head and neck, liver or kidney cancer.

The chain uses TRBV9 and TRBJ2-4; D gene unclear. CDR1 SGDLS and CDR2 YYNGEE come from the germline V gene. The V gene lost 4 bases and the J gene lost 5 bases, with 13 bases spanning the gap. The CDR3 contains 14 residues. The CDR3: CASSRFGDENIQYF. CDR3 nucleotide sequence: TGTGCCAGCAGCCGTTTTGGAGACGAAAACATTCAGTACTTC.

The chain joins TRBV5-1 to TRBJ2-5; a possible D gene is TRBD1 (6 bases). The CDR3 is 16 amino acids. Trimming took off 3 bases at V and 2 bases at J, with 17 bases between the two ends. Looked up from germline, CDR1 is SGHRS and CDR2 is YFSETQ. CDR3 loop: CASSYPLQGPQETQYF. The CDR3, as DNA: TGCGCCAGCAGCTACCCCCTGCAGGGGCCACAAGAGACCCAGTACTTC.

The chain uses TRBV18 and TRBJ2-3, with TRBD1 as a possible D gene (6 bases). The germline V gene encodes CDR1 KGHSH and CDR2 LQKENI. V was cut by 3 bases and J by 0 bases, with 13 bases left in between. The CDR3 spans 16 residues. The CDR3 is CASSPLGATSTDTQYF. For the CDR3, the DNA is TGTGCCAGCTCACCGCTGGGGGCCACTAGCACAGATACGCAGTATTTT. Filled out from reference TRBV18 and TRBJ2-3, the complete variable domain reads NAGVMQNPRHLVRRRGQEARLRCSPMKGHSHVYWYRQLPEEGLKFMVYLQKENIIDESGMPKERFSAEFPKEGPSILRIQQVVRGDSAAYFCASSPLGATSTDTQYFGPGTRLTVL.

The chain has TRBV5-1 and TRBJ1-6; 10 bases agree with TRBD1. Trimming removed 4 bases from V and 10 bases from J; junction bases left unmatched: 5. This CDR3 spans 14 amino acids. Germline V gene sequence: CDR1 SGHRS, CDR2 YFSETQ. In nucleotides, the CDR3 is TGCGCCAGCAGCCCGGGACAGGGGAGATCACCCCTCCACTTT. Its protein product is CASSPGQGRSPLHF. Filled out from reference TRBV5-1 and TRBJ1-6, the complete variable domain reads KAGVTQTPRYLIKTRGQQVTLSCSPISGHRSVSWYQQTPGQGLQFLFEYFSETQRNKGNFPGRFSGRQFSNSRSEMNVSTLELGDSALYLCASSPGQGRSPLHFGNGTRLTVT.